This T cell receptor (beta chain) was identified during a study of blood T cell repertoires in COVID-19. Some clones are missing from TCRdb's copy, which holds only in-frame ones; the method was immunoSEQ multiplex PCR. The sample consists of roughly 9,000 clones, roughly 88% of them appearing once. After removal of 6 bases from V and 4 bases from J, the junction contained 11 bases not matched to a gene. This CDR3 spans 15 amino acids. CDR1 SNHLY and CDR2 FYNNEI come from the germline V gene. The source material was peripheral blood. The chain couples TRBV2 to TRBJ1-2; 7 nucleotides agree with TRBD1. This TCR was recovered from a human donor in a cohort sampled during active COVID-19. CDR3 nucleotide sequence: TGTGCCAGCAGCTTGCGACAGGGTGGGGGCTATGGCTACACCTTC. Translating it yields CASSLRQGGGYGYTF.